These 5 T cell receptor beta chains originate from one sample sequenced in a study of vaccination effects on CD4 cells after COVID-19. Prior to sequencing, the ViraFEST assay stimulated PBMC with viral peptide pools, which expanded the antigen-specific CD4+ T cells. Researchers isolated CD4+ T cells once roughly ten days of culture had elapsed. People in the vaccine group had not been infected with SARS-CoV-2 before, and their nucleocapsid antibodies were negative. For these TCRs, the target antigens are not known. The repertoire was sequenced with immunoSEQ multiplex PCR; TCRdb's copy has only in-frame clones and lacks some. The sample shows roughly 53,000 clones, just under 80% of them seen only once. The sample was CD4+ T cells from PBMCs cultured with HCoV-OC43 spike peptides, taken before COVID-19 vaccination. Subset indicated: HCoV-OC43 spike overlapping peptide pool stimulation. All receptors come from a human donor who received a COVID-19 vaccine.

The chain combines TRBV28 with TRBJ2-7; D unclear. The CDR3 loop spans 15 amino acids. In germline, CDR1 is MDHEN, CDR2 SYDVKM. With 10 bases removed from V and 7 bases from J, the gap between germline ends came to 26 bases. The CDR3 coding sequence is TGTGCCACTTCCCCGGCCGAGACTGGTTCAAGGGAGCAGTACGTC. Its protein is CATSPAETGSREQYV.

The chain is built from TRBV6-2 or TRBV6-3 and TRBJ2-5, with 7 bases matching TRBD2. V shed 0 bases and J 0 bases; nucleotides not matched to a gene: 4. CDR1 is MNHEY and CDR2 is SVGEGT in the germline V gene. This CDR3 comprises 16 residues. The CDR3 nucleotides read TGTGCCAGCAGTTACTCCGGAGCGGGGAACCAAGAGACCCAGTACTTC. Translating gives CASSYSGAGNQETQYF.

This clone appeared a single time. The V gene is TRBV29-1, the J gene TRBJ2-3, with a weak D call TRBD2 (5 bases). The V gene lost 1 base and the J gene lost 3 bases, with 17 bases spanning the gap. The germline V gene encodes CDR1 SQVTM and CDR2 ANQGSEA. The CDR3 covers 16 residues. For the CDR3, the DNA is TGCAGCGTTGAAGGGCAACCGGGATTAGGGACAGATACGCAGTATTTT. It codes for CSVEGQPGLGTDTQYF.

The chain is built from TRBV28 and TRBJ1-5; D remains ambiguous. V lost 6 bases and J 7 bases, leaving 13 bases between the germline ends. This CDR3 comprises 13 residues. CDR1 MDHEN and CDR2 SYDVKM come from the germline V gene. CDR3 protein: CASSWRTGQPQHF. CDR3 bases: TGTGCCAGCAGCTGGAGAACCGGGCAGCCCCAGCATTTT.

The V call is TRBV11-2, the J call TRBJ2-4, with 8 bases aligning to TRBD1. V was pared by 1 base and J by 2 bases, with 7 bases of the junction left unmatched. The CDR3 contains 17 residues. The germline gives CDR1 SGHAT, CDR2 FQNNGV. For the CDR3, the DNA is TGTGCCAGCAGCTTAGTACGGCAGGGGGCTTCCAAAAACATTCAGTACTTC. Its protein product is CASSLVRQGASKNIQYF.